Listed here is a single T cell receptor (beta chain). The antigen remains unidentified. This sample was taken from a study of radiation and T cells in renal cell carcinoma. Study findings and constraints: Top tumor clonotypes rose in blood 2 weeks post-radiation, then contracted. Without pretreatment biopsies, baseline tumor clonotype presence was undetermined.

The CDR3 runs 12 residues. Deletions cut 1 base from V and 8 bases from J, with 7 bases between. Per the germline V gene, CDR1 is SGHTA and CDR2 is FQGNSA. Sequenced by immunoSEQ multiplex PCR; TCRdb stores in-frame clones only, minus some. The sample comprises approximately 86,000 clones, around 85% of which are singletons, and around 9.4% rests with the top ten. Time point here: blood 4 weeks post-SBRT, at nephrectomy. As for treatment: 15 Gy SBRT to primary tumor, nephrectomy 4 weeks later. Blood was sampled at baseline, 2 weeks and 4 weeks after SBRT. Sequenced material: blood, taken from a patient whose treatment included radiotherapy and nephrectomy. The chain uses TRBV7-2 and TRBJ2-3, with D possibly being TRBD2 (5 bases). This clonotype was sampled from a man aged 50 to 60 with renal cell carcinoma. CDR3 nucleotides: TGTGCCAGCAGCTTAGAGGGAGCTACGCAGTATTTT. Translated: CASSLEGATQYF.